The 27 T cell receptor beta chains given below trace back to one sample, sequenced in a study of CD8 T cells in ankylosing spondylitis (dated by TCRdb to the late 2010s). The paper's findings and limits, for the study overall: Blood from ankylosing spondylitis patients appeared to be characterized by a TCR beta motif composed of about 8 highly homologous amino acid variants.

No antigen has been identified for these receptors. The method was 5' RACE. This sample was sequenced with an Illumina HiSeq 2500. TCRdb itself trimmed the public reads at Q25 with fastp, ran MiXCR and retained productive beta chains. Each entry is one CDR3 protein sequence, shown with its most common DNA and genes. The sample table lists approximately 150,000 distinct CDR3 sequences, 17% of them with a count of one. 30% to 35% of the sample is held by the ten biggest clonotypes. Sequencing was carried out using blood, either unsorted or a sorted T cell fraction (not recorded which). The receptor set was obtained from a male donor with ankylosing spondylitis.

This clonotype was seen only a few times. The V call is TRBV9, the J call TRBJ1-5, with D unresolved. The germline V gene has CDR1 SGDLS and CDR2 YYNGEE. V was cut by 0 bases and J by 2 bases, with 9 bases left in between. CDR3 size: 15 residues. The CDR3 spells CASSVGGVGNQPQHF. Here the CDR3 DNA reads TGTGCCAGCAGCGTAGGAGGTGTCGGCAATCAGCCCCAGCATTTT.

The table lists this clonotype with a few counts. The V gene is TRBV4-3, the J gene TRBJ2-1; 12 bases fit TRBD2. This CDR3 contains 15 residues. Trimming removed 0 bases from V and 8 bases from J; junction bases left unmatched: 2. The germline CDR1 and CDR2 sequences are LGHNA and YSLEER. CDR3 protein: CASSQETSGGYEQFF. DNA for the CDR3: TGCGCCAGCAGCCAAGAGACTAGCGGGGGATATGAGCAGTTCTTC.

The table lists this clonotype with many counts. V is TRBV7-9 and J is TRBJ2-4; D is ambiguous. CDR1 is SEHNR and CDR2 is FQNEAQ in the germline V gene (reference sequence). CDR3 length: 15 amino acids. The V and J ends lost 2 bases and 0 bases respectively, with 8 bases between them. The CDR3 DNA reads as TGTGCCAGCAGCTTACCCTCGGGAGCCAAAAACATTCAGTACTTC. It is translated as CASSLPSGAKNIQYF.

The rearrangement uses TRBV2 and TRBJ2-3; either TRBD1 or TRBD2 may fit D (5 bases each). Germline V lookup: CDR1 SNHLY, CDR2 FYNNEI. Trimming shortened V by 7 bases and J by 6 bases, and 23 bases separated the two germline ends. The CDR3 is 16 amino acids. CDR3 residues: CASKGFTGRAMDTQYF. The CDR3 DNA sequence: TGTGCCAGCAAAGGGTTTACGGGACGCGCCATGGATACGCAGTATTTT.

This chain connects TRBV2 to TRBJ2-1, with 11 bases aligning to TRBD2. Germline V gene lookup returns CDR1 SNHLY and CDR2 FYNNEI. The trim removed 7 bases at V and 5 bases at J, leaving 7 bases unmatched. The CDR3 sequence is 15 residues long. The CDR3 nucleotides are TGTGCCAGCACCAAGGGGACTAGCGGCCACAATGAGCAGTTCTTC. It codes for CASTKGTSGHNEQFF.

This clonotype was seen only a few times. The CDR3 sequence is CASSALGNEQFF. The CDR3 region has the DNA TGTGCCAGCAGCGCTTTGGGAAATGAGCAGTTCTTC. The chain employs TRBV9 and TRBJ2-1; no clear D gene. CDR3 size: 12 residues. V lost 3 bases and J 7 bases, leaving 8 bases between the germline ends. The germline gives CDR1 SGDLS, CDR2 YYNGEE.

This clonotype was observed at least ten times. The chain joins TRBV12-3 or TRBV12-4 to TRBJ2-1; weak D call: TRBD1 (5 bases). CDR3 length: 16 residues. The V end was cut by 7 bases, the J end by 2 bases, with 18 bases between. The CDR3 DNA reads as TGTGCCAGCAAGTCCTTAAGTACAGGCGCCTACAATGAGCAGTTCTTC. It yields the protein CASKSLSTGAYNEQFF.

This clonotype has only a few counts. The V gene is TRBV19, the J gene TRBJ1-1; maybe TRBD1 (6 bases). Germline CDR1 reads LNHDA; CDR2 reads SQIVND (reference sequence). The CDR3 contains 14 residues. V lost 3 bases to trimming and J lost 5 bases, with 13 bases between them. In DNA form, the CDR3 reads TGTGCCAGTAGTATTTTTCGGGGGGCTACTGAAGCTTTCTTT. Encoded protein: CASSIFRGATEAFF.

This clonotype was seen at least ten times. The chain uses TRBV20-1 and TRBJ2-1; 11 nucleotides align to TRBD2. With 5 bases clipped from V and 2 bases from J, the junction kept 11 bases outside the gene matches. There are 17 residues in the CDR3. The germline CDR1 and CDR2 sequences are DFQATT and SNEGSKA (reference sequence). CDR3 region: CSAEGYSSGRTYNEQFF. CDR3 nucleotides: TGCAGTGCTGAGGGCTATTCTAGCGGGAGGACCTACAATGAGCAGTTCTTC.

This clonotype showed up just a few times. The rearrangement links TRBV4-1 to TRBJ1-1; no clear D gene. V lost 0 bases, J lost 5 bases, and 7 bases lay in between. Germline V gene lookup returns CDR1 MGHRA and CDR2 YSYEKL. The length of the CDR3 is 13 residues. CDR3 in amino acids: CASSQEGFTEAFF. The CDR3 DNA sequence: TGCGCCAGCAGCCAAGAAGGATTTACTGAAGCTTTCTTT.

The chain is built from TRBV5-5 and TRBJ2-7; D is unclear. Trimming shortened V by 0 bases and J by 1 base, and 8 bases separated the two germline ends. The CDR3 runs to 14 residues. Germline V CDR1 and CDR2: SGHKS, YYEKEE (reference sequence). The CDR3 DNA reads as TGTGCCAGCAGCTTGGTAGAACAGTCCTACGAGCAGTACTTC. Protein product: CASSLVEQSYEQYF.

V is TRBV2 and J is TRBJ2-5; D remains unclear. Trimming shortened V by 2 bases and J by 5 bases, and 6 bases separated the two germline ends. Per the germline V gene, CDR1 is SNHLY and CDR2 is FYNNEI. This CDR3 is 12 amino acids long. The CDR3 bases are TGTGCCAGCAGTGAAATCATGGAGACCCAGTACTTC. This sequence encodes CASSEIMETQYF.

The chain has TRBV28 and TRBJ1-1; weak D call: TRBD1 (5 bases). Trimming removed 6 bases from V and 0 bases from J, with 14 bases in between. Germline CDR1 is MDHEN and CDR2 is SYDVKM. This CDR3 region has 15 residues. CDR3 coding DNA: TGTGCCAGCAGCCCGGGACCCTCGATGAACACTGAAGCTTTCTTT. It is translated as CASSPGPSMNTEAFF.

This clonotype has only a few counts. V and J are TRBV11-2 and TRBJ2-2; D remains ambiguous. Germline loops: CDR1 SGHAT, CDR2 FQNNGV. The CDR3 is made up of 15 amino acids. Trimming shortened V by 1 base and J by 4 bases, and 10 bases separated the two germline ends. The DNA for the CDR3 is TGTGCCAGCAGCTTAGCGGAGCTTCGCACCGGGGAGCTGTTTTTT. Translating it yields CASSLAELRTGELFF.

This clonotype was seen a handful of times. The genes are TRBV6-5 and TRBJ1-2, with no clear D. CDR1 MNHEY and CDR2 SVGAGI come from the germline V gene. Between the trimmed V and J ends, which lost 0 bases and 4 bases, there was a span of 18 bases. The CDR3 covers 17 residues. The CDR3 here is CASSYSNPSPDPYGYTF. In DNA form, the CDR3 reads TGTGCCAGCAGTTACTCGAACCCCTCCCCGGACCCCTATGGCTACACCTTC.

This clonotype showed up just a few times. V gene TRBV10-3 combines with J gene TRBJ2-1, with TRBD2 identical over 10 bases. From germline, CDR1 is ENHRY and CDR2 SYGVKD. The CDR3 sequence is 14 residues long. Germline trimming cut 4 bases from V and 8 bases from J; bases unmatched to any gene: 5. CDR3: CAISASGRRDEQFF. The DNA for the CDR3 is TGTGCCATCAGTGCTAGCGGGAGAAGGGATGAGCAGTTCTTC.

This clonotype has a handful of counts. The V call is TRBV18, the J call TRBJ2-7, with TRBD1 matching 9 bases. Germline V gives CDR1 KGHSH, CDR2 LQKENI. CDR3 size: 16 residues. V was pared by 0 bases and J by 2 bases, with 5 bases of the junction left unmatched. DNA of the CDR3: TGTGCCAGCTCACCACCTAGGACAGGGGTCACCTACGAGCAGTACTTC. It encodes CASSPPRTGVTYEQYF.

Only a few counts were recorded for this clonotype. The CDR3 loop reads CSVTPGGYEQYF. The CDR3 DNA reads as TGCAGCGTTACTCCGGGGGGCTACGAGCAGTACTTC. The V call is TRBV29-1, the J call TRBJ2-7; 7 bases map to TRBD2. There are 12 residues in the CDR3. CDR1 is SQVTM and CDR2 is ANQGSEA in the germline V gene. The J segment lost 3 bases and the V segment lost 5 bases, leaving 4 bases of the junction unmatched.

The rearrangement joins TRBV7-8 to TRBJ2-7; the match to TRBD2 covers 10 bases. V dropped 1 base and J dropped 7; count of bases not matched to a gene: 7. The CDR3 length is 15 residues. Germline V gives CDR1 SGHVS, CDR2 FQNEAQ. DNA of the CDR3: TGTGCCAGCAGCTTAGGTCCTAGCGGGAGTGGGGAGCAGTACTTC. Protein: CASSLGPSGSGEQYF.

There are a few counts of this clonotype. The DNA for the CDR3 is TGTGCCAGCAGCTTCGTCCAATCGAACACCGGGGAGCTGTTTTTT. It is translated as CASSFVQSNTGELFF. This chain connects TRBV13 to TRBJ2-2; no firm D call. Germline V gives CDR1 PRHDT, CDR2 FYEKMQ (reference sequence). V was shortened by 3 bases and J by 0 bases, with 8 bases between the two germline ends. The CDR3 sequence is 15 residues long. Looking up the rest from reference TRBV13 and TRBJ2-2 gives the full variable domain: AAGVIQSPRHLIKEKRETATLKCYPIPRHDTVYWYQQGPGQDPQFLISFYEKMQSDKGSIPDRFSAQQFSDYHSELNMSSLELGDSALYFCASSFVQSNTGELFFGEGSRLTVL.

The V call is TRBV7-2, the J call TRBJ1-3; a possible D gene is TRBD1 (5 bases). Deletions cut 5 bases from V and 4 bases from J, with 15 bases between. The germline gives CDR1 SGHTA, CDR2 FQGNSA. This CDR3 is 15 amino acids long. The CDR3 DNA reads TGTGCCAGCAGCCCATGGTGGGGCGACGGAAACACCATATATTTT. Amino acids: CASSPWWGDGNTIYF.

This sequence joins TRBV7-6 and TRBJ2-7, with D perhaps matching TRBD2 (6 bases). CDR1 and CDR2 (germline): SGHVS, FNYEAQ. V dropped 1 base and J dropped 4 bases, with 11 bases sitting between them. The CDR3 runs 14 residues. The CDR3 DNA follows: TGTGCCAGCAGCTTAGGATCCGGACTATACGAGCAGTACTTC. Protein: CASSLGSGLYEQYF.

This chain uses TRBV7-2 with TRBJ2-7; D remains ambiguous. This CDR3 comprises 13 residues. The V gene's germline CDR1 is SGHTA and CDR2 FQGNSA. V dropped 1 base and J dropped 3 bases, with 7 bases sitting between them. The CDR3 bases are TGTGCCAGCAGCTTAGGGTACCTCTACGAGCAGTACTTC. Amino acids: CASSLGYLYEQYF.

The table lists this clonotype with a few counts. The chain combines TRBV10-2 with TRBJ2-7, with D perhaps matching TRBD2 (6 bases). Looked up from germline, CDR1 is WSHSY and CDR2 is SAAADI. CDR3 size: 16 residues. Trimming took 7 bases from V and 1 from J, leaving 20 bases between them. DNA for the CDR3: TGCGCCAGCACCCCTAGCGTGGGACGGGCATCCTACGAGCAGTACTTC. The encoded protein is CASTPSVGRASYEQYF.

At least ten counts were recorded for this clonotype. The chain links TRBV29-1 to TRBJ2-1; 12 positions match TRBD2. This CDR3 is built from 18 residues. The J segment lost 3 bases and the V segment lost 6 bases, leaving 15 bases of the junction unmatched. CDR1 and CDR2 from the germline V gene are SQVTM and ANQGSEA. Here the CDR3 DNA reads TGCAGCGTGAGGCCCACTAGCGGGAGGACCCCTTACTACAATGAGCAGTTCTTC. It yields the protein CSVRPTSGRTPYYNEQFF.

V gene TRBV29-1 combines with J gene TRBJ2-3; 9 positions agree with TRBD2. The CDR3 loop spans 15 amino acids. The V segment lost 3 bases and the J segment 1 base; nucleotides outside the gene matches: 5. Germline CDR1 reads SQVTM; CDR2 reads ANQGSEA. CDR3 in amino acids: CSVDVSGSGTDTQYF. Written as DNA, the CDR3 is TGCAGCGTTGACGTTAGCGGGAGTGGCACAGATACGCAGTATTTT.

This clonotype came up many times. The chain links TRBV5-1 to TRBJ2-1, with 8 bases lining up with TRBD1. Germline V gene data show CDR1 as SGHRS and CDR2 as YFSETQ. CDR3 size: 15 residues. V was clipped by 5 bases and J by 8 bases; unmatched bases: 12. The CDR3 is CASRYRDRMSDEQFF. The CDR3 DNA follows: TGCGCCAGCAGATACCGGGACAGGATGAGCGATGAGCAGTTCTTC.